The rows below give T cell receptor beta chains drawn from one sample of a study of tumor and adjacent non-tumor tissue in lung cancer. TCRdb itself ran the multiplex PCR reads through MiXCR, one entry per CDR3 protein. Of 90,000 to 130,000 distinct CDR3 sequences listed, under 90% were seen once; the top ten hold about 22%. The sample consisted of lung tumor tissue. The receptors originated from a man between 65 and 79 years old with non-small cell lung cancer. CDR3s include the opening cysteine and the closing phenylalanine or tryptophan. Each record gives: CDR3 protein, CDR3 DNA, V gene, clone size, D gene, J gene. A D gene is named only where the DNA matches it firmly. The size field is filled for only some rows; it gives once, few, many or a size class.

CASRLGHPYEQYF TGCGCCAGCAGGCTGGGACACCCCTACGAGCAGTACTTC TRBV6-1 NA NA TRBJ2-7
CANSQGLGNTNEQFF TGTGCCAACAGTCAGGGACTAGGCAATACCAATGAGCAGTTTTTC TRBV6-2/TRBV6-3 NA TRBD2 TRBJ2-1
CAGTQDRLSIKTQYF TGCGCCGGCACCCAAGATCGACTATCTATCAAGACCCAGTACTTC TRBV4-1 NA NA TRBJ2-5
CASSLGILPEDRNEQFF TGTGCCAGCAGCTTAGGCATCTTACCGGAAGATAGAAATGAGCAGTTCTTC TRBV11-3 NA NA TRBJ2-1
CASSYRLAGGPGVQFF TGTGCCAGCAGTTATCGGCTAGCGGGAGGGCCAGGTGTGCAGTTCTTC TRBV6-6 NA TRBD2 TRBJ2-1
CPSSQLGVDYGYTF TGTCCCAGCAGCCAACTGGGGGTTGACTATGGCTACACCTTC TRBV4-2 NA NA TRBJ1-2
CSTDVAGGTGELSF NA TRBV29-1 NA NA TRBJ2-2
CASSFVGELPYRGEQFF TGTGCCAGCAGCTTTGTGGGGGAACTGCCTTACCGTGGGGAGCAGTTCTTC TRBV11-2 NA NA TRBJ2-1
CASSLLGTGVAGELFF TGTGCCAGCAGCTTACTGGGCACAGGGGTCGCCGGGGAACTGTTTTTT TRBV11-2 NA TRBD1 TRBJ2-2
CASRTEDQETQHF TGTGCCAGTAGGACGGAGGACCAAGAGACCCAGCACTTC TRBV12-3/TRBV12-4 NA NA TRBJ2-5
CASSRTEQLTEAFF TGTGCCAGCAGCAGGACAGAACAGCTAACTGAAGCTTTCTTT TRBV7-8 many NA TRBJ1-1
CSVVSPLGQISYEEYF TGCAGCGTCGTCAGCCCCCTGGGACAGATATCCTACGAGGAGTACTTC TRBV29-1 NA TRBD1 TRBJ2-7
CASRLDGHGANVLTF TGCGCCAGTAGATTGGACGGGCACGGGGCCAACGTCCTGACTTTC TRBV5-1 NA NA TRBJ2-6
CASGRTVAGEGDEQYF TGCGCCAGCGGCCGGACAGTAGCGGGAGAGGGGGACGAGCAATACTTC TRBV4-1 NA TRBD2 TRBJ2-7
CASSSRVLNEQFF TGTGCCAGCAGTTCGAGGGTACTCAATGAACAGTTCTTC TRBV6-2/TRBV6-3 NA NA TRBJ2-1
CASSLVYGDTF TGTGCCAGCAGTTTGGTTTATGGCGACACCTTC TRBV6-2/TRBV6-3 NA NA TRBJ1-2
CAIGRFSRTEAFF TGTGCCATCGGGCGGTTCTCGAGGACTGAAGCTTTCTTT TRBV10-3 NA NA TRBJ1-1
CGARTSGGPSTDMQYF TGCGGTGCTAGAACTAGCGGGGGCCCTAGCACAGATATGCAGTATTTT TRBV20-1 NA TRBD2 TRBJ2-3
CASSLDAGGRYEQYF TGCGCCAGCAGCTTGGATGCAGGGGGCCGATACGAGCAGTACTTC TRBV5-1 NA TRBD1 TRBJ2-7
CASSFTPGQGDTEAFF TGTGCCAGTAGTTTCACCCCCGGACAGGGAGACACTGAAGCTTTCTTT TRBV19 NA TRBD1 TRBJ1-1
CASSHTGLAGGPGKNEQFF TGCGCCAGCAGTCATACGGGACTAGCGGGGGGGCCAGGTAAAAATGAGCAGTTCTTC TRBV4-1 few TRBD2 TRBJ2-1
CASSQKAGGPNTQYF TGTGCCAGCAGCCAAAAGGCGGGAGGACCAAATACGCAGTATTTT TRBV5-4 NA TRBD2 TRBJ2-3
CASSSPSSGNGNTQYF TGTGCCAGCAGTTCCCCCTCTAGCGGGAATGGGAATACGCAGTATTTT TRBV6-5 NA TRBD2 TRBJ2-3
CNSSKSSNSPSGNEQFF TGTAACAGCAGCAAATCCTCCAATTCCCCCTCGGGCAATGAGCAGTTCTTC TRBV21-1 NA NA TRBJ2-1
CTARDPRQGVTDTQYF TGCACTGCTAGAGACCCTCGACAGGGTGTGACTGATACGCAGTATTTT TRBV20-1 NA TRBD1 TRBJ2-3
CSVLLTGVYGYTF TGCAGCGTTCTCCTGACGGGAGTATATGGCTACACCTTC TRBV29-1 NA NA TRBJ1-2
CAINGVDRDTRELFF TGTGCCATCAATGGGGTCGACAGGGACACCAGGGAGCTGTTTTTT TRBV10-3 NA TRBD1 TRBJ2-2
CATRKTGTETQYF TGTGCCACCAGGAAGACAGGGACAGAGACCCAGTACTTC TRBV15 NA TRBD1 TRBJ2-5
CASSQESYSHYEQYF TGTGCCAGCAGCCAAGAGAGTTACAGCCACTACGAGCAGTACTTC TRBV4-2 few NA TRBJ2-7
CASSLSTGQGSNQPQHF TGTGCCAGCAGCTTGTCGACCGGACAGGGAAGCAATCAGCCCCAGCATTTT TRBV5-6 many TRBD1 TRBJ1-5
CASSLGGRADNEQFF TGTGCCAGCAGCTTGGGCGGGAGGGCCGACAATGAGCAGTTCTTC TRBV11-2 NA TRBD2 TRBJ2-1
CASSATSGRGIDTQYF TGTGCCAGCAGTGCCACTAGCGGGAGAGGGATAGATACGCAGTATTTT TRBV5-4 NA TRBD2 TRBJ2-3
CSVTGTGSPYEQCF TGCAGCGTTACGGGGACAGGGTCGCCCTACGAGCAGTGCTTC TRBV29-1 once TRBD1 TRBJ2-7
CASSSRGYEQHF TGTGCCAGCAGTTCGCGGGGCTACGAGCAGCACTTC TRBV11-1 NA NA TRBJ2-7
CSAPIRGTNIQYF TGCAGTGCCCCCATTCGAGGGACAAACATTCAGTACTTC TRBV20-1 few NA TRBJ2-4
CGSSEGQGFTCGYTF TGTGGCAGCAGTGAGGGACAGGGGTTTACCTGTGGCTACACCTTC TRBV28 NA TRBD1 TRBJ1-2
CAGSAFGRDYEQYF TGTGCCGGCAGCGCGTTCGGCAGGGACTACGAGCAGTACTTC TRBV5-4 NA NA TRBJ2-7
CSFVPYQSSGIDGYTF TGCAGCTTTGTCCCCTATCAATCCTCGGGAATAGATGGCTACACCTTC TRBV29-1 once NA TRBJ1-2
CANIRTGEETQYF TGTGCCAACATTCGGACAGGGGAAGAGACCCAGTACTTC TRBV6-1 NA TRBD1 TRBJ2-5
CASSGLSGDNTGELFF TGTGCCAGCAGTGGGCTATCGGGGGACAACACAGGGGAGCTGTTTTTT TRBV28 NA NA TRBJ2-2
CASGLGVAYIEAFF TGTGCTAGTGGTTTGGGGGTGGCATACATTGAAGCTTTCTTT TRBV12-5 NA NA TRBJ1-1
CVGILAGMDTQYF TGTGTCGGCATCTTGGCAGGGATGGATACGCAGTATTTT TRBV5-5 NA NA TRBJ2-3
CASSLRGASYNMQFF TGTGCCAGCAGTCTGCGGGGGGCCTCCTACAATATGCAGTTCTTC TRBV6-2/TRBV6-3 NA TRBD2 TRBJ2-1
CSADLAGGIGELLF TGCAGCGCTGACTTAGCGGGTGGCATAGGGGAGCTGTTATTT TRBV29-1 NA TRBD2 TRBJ2-2
CASMSPGLSSHEQFF TGCGCCAGCATGTCCCCTGGACTCTCTTCTCATGAGCAGTTCTTC TRBV10-2 NA NA TRBJ2-1
CASSLGPGPVAYEQYF TGTGCCAGCAGCTTGGGTCCGGGACCGGTTGCCTACGAGCAGTACTTC TRBV5-6 NA NA TRBJ2-7
CASSLIPVGGRVAGELFF TGTGCCAGCAGCTTGATCCCAGTGGGGGGCCGGGTCGCCGGGGAGCTGTTTTTT TRBV7-3 NA NA TRBJ2-2
CASSAACANVLTF TGTGCCAGCAGCGCGGCATGCGCCAACGTCCTGACTTTC TRBV11-2 once NA TRBJ2-6
CVSSNQGGEHYF TGTGTCAGCAGCAACCAGGGGGGCGAGCACTACTTC TRBV11-2 NA NA TRBJ2-7
CASSLAGELFF TGTGCCAGCAGCCTAGCCGGGGAGCTGTTTTTT TRBV11-2 once NA TRBJ2-2
CASNPGLGVTGELFF TGTGCCAGCAACCCGGGATTGGGAGTCACCGGGGAGCTGTTTTTT TRBV5-5 NA NA TRBJ2-2